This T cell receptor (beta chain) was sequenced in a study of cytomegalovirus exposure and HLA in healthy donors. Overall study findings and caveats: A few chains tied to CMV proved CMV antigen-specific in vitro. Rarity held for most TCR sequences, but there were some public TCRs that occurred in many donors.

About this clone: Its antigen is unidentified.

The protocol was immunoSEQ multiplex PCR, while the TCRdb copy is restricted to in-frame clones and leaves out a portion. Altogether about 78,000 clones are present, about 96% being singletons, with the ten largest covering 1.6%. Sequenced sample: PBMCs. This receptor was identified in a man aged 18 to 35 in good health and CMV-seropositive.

The CDR3 here is CASSFRTSGSYNEQFF. CDR3 sequence (DNA): TGTGCCAGCAGCTTTAGGACTAGCGGCTCCTACAATGAGCAGTTCTTC. This chain links TRBV13 with TRBJ2-1; 10 bases line up with TRBD2. Unmatched junction bases numbered 2, after V lost 3 bases and J lost 0 bases. Germline V lookup: CDR1 PRHDT, CDR2 FYEKMQ (reference sequence). The CDR3 is 16 amino acids.